One sample yielded the 30 T cell receptor beta chains listed below, sequenced in a study of blood T cell repertoires in COVID-19. The assay was immunoSEQ multiplex PCR, and TCRdb's table has in-frame clones only and misses some. The profile shows over 200,000 clones, 70% to 85% of them singletons. Sequencing was performed on PBMCs or T cells enriched from blood (not recorded which). Receptors were obtained from a man in his forties or fifties who had recovered from COVID-19.

This rearrangement joins TRBV27 to TRBJ1-5; tentatively, D is TRBD1 (5 bases). The germline CDR1 and CDR2 sequences are MNHEY and SMNVEV (reference sequence). V gave up 5 bases and J gave up 0 bases, with 11 bases separating them. CDR3 size: 15 residues. CDR3 residues: CASSPFRDSNQPQHF. DNA for the CDR3: TGTGCCAGCAGTCCCTTCAGGGATAGCAATCAGCCCCAGCATTTT.

This clone was counted between two and nine times. The chain carries TRBV7-9 and TRBJ1-1; 7 nucleotides agree with TRBD1. CDR1 and CDR2 (germline): SEHNR, FQNEAQ (reference sequence). V lost 1 base to trimming and J lost 4 bases; unmatched junction nucleotides: 12. The CDR3 sequence is 17 residues long. CDR3: CASSLGGFRYRGTEAFF. The CDR3 nucleotides are TGTGCCAGCAGCTTAGGCGGGTTCCGATACAGGGGCACTGAAGCTTTCTTT. The whole variable domain, filled in from reference TRBV7-9 and TRBJ1-1, reads DTGVSQNPRHKITKRGQNVTFRCDPISEHNRLYWYRQTLGQGPEFLTYFQNEAQLEKSRLLSDRFSAERPKGSFSTLEIQRTEQGDSAMYLCASSLGGFRYRGTEAFFGQGTRLTVV.

The rearrangement links TRBV6-2 or TRBV6-3 to TRBJ1-6; 8 bases match TRBD1. This CDR3 is built from 16 residues. Per the germline V gene, CDR1 is MNHEY and CDR2 is SVGEGT. Trimming at V came to 5 bases and at J to 11 bases, leaving 14 bases not matched to a gene. In nucleotides, the CDR3 is TGTGCCAGCAGTCTCCGACCGGGACAGGCAGAGCCACCCCTCCACTTT. Translating it yields CASSLRPGQAEPPLHF.

This clone was observed a handful of times. The chain carries TRBV9 and TRBJ1-6, with D possibly TRBD1 on 5 matching bases. This CDR3 comprises 15 residues. Germline V lookup: CDR1 SGDLS, CDR2 YYNGEE. Trimming took 3 bases from V and 5 from J, leaving 12 bases between them. In DNA form, the CDR3 reads TGTGCCAGCAGCGATACCGGGACTGATAATTCACCCCTCCACTTT. Its protein is CASSDTGTDNSPLHF.

CDR3 loop: CAWSWTGEETQYF. The CDR3 DNA is TGTGCCTGGAGCTGGACAGGGGAAGAGACCCAGTACTTC. V gene TRBV30 combines with J gene TRBJ2-5; 9 bases align to TRBD1. Looked up from germline, CDR1 is GTSNPN and CDR2 is SVGIG (reference sequence). V shed 3 bases, J shed 3 bases, and the junction held 2 bases outside the gene matches. The CDR3 consists of 13 residues.

The V gene is TRBV28, the J gene TRBJ1-2; TRBD1 matches 7 bases. Germline values: CDR1 MDHEN, CDR2 SYDVKM. This CDR3 is built from 13 residues. V was pared by 2 bases and J by 4 bases, with 1 base of the junction left unmatched. The CDR3 loop reads CASSLQGGYGYTF. The CDR3 DNA follows: TGTGCCAGCAGTTTACAGGGGGGCTATGGCTACACCTTC.

This chain uses TRBV28 with TRBJ1-1, with 10 bases fitting TRBD1. CDR1 MDHEN and CDR2 SYDVKM come from the germline V gene. The CDR3 is 14 amino acids. Trimming removed 6 bases from V and 4 bases from J; junction bases left unmatched: 5. The CDR3 DNA reads as TGTGCCAGCAGCCCCAGGACAGGGGGCACTGAAGCTTTCTTT. As protein: CASSPRTGGTEAFF.

The CDR3 DNA sequence: TGTGCCAGCAGGTGGTGGGGCCAGGGCCACGAGCAGTACTTC. It translates to CASRWWGQGHEQYF. This chain joins TRBV5-4 and TRBJ2-7, with a tentative D call TRBD1 (5 bases). The CDR3 contains 14 residues. The V gene lost 5 bases and the J gene lost 5 bases, with 17 bases spanning the gap. Germline values: CDR1 SGHNT, CDR2 YYREEE (reference sequence). The full variable domain, rest sourced from reference TRBV5-4 and TRBJ2-7, is ETGVTQSPTHLIKTRGQQVTLRCSSQSGHNTVSWYQQALGQGPQFIFQYYREEENGRGNFPPRFSGLQFPNYSSELNVNALELDDSALYLCASRWWGQGHEQYFGPGTRLTVT.

This clone occurred once. The junction differs from germline at one of its ends, possibly a read error. This chain connects TRBV29-1 to TRBJ2-3, with D unclear. This CDR3 contains 13 residues. Germline CDR1 is SQVTM and CDR2 is ANQGSEA. CDR3 coding DNA: TGCAGCGTTCAGCTCTTGGGCACGGATACGCAGTATTTT. It yields the protein CSVQLLGTDTQYF.

The chain joins TRBV12-3 or TRBV12-4 to TRBJ1-5, with D uncertain. Trimming removed 6 bases from V and 7 bases from J, with 10 bases in between. The CDR3 is made up of 12 amino acids. The CDR3 spells CASSKLGQPQHF. The CDR3 region has the DNA TGTGCCAGCAGCAAACTAGGACAGCCCCAGCATTTT.

The chain recombines TRBV4-1 with TRBJ1-2, with a tentative D call TRBD1 (6 bases). The germline CDR1 and CDR2 sequences are MGHRA and YSYEKL. The germline V and J ends were trimmed by 4 bases and 0 bases, with 12 bases remaining between them. There are 15 residues in the CDR3. CDR3 DNA: TGCGCCAGCAGCCTTGGACAGCTTACTAACTATGGCTACACCTTC. It is translated as CASSLGQLTNYGYTF.

The V call is TRBV6-2 or TRBV6-3, the J call TRBJ1-4; D gene uncertain. V gave up 5 bases and J gave up 5 bases, with 15 bases separating them. This CDR3 contains 15 residues. Per germline, CDR1 MNHEY and CDR2 SVGEGT. CDR3 residues: CASSGYNSRNEKLFF. The CDR3 DNA reads TGTGCCAGCAGTGGCTACAATTCGAGGAATGAAAAACTGTTTTTT.

V usage is TRBV11-1 and J usage is TRBJ2-7; tentatively, D is TRBD1 (5 bases). Trimming stripped 5 bases from V and 0 bases from J, with 14 bases between. This CDR3 is 15 amino acids long. Germline values: CDR1 SGHAT, CDR2 FQDESV (reference sequence). CDR3 region: CASSPWTRSSYEQYF. The CDR3 DNA reads as TGTGCCAGCAGCCCTTGGACAAGGAGCTCCTACGAGCAGTACTTC.

V usage is TRBV6-4 and J usage is TRBJ1-4; the match to TRBD1 covers 9 bases. The CDR3 covers 14 residues. Unmatched junction bases numbered 6, after V lost 5 bases and J lost 8 bases. CDR1 and CDR2 (germline): MRHNA, SNTAGT. The DNA of the CDR3 is TGTGCCAGCAGTCCGACAGGGGGAGGCGAAAAACTGTTTTTT. Translated: CASSPTGGGEKLFF.

The chain carries TRBV19 and TRBJ2-3; TRBD1 is a possible D gene (6 bases). Per the germline V gene, CDR1 is LNHDA and CDR2 is SQIVND (reference sequence). V was clipped by 6 bases and J by 6 bases, with 13 bases between them. The CDR3 covers 13 residues. The CDR3 DNA is TGTGCCAGTAGCCCAACTAGGGGGGATACGCAGTATTTT. Its translation is CASSPTRGDTQYF.

This chain connects TRBV7-3 to TRBJ1-2; no reliable D call. The CDR3 runs 13 residues. Trimming removed 2 bases at V and 6 bases at J, with 10 bases between. The germline V gene encodes CDR1 SGHTA and CDR2 FQGTGA. CDR3 DNA: TGTGCCAGCAGCTTACGGTCCGGTGATGGCTACACCTTC. Translating gives CASSLRSGDGYTF.

The J gene is TRBJ2-5, the V gene TRBV5-1, with 8 positions matching TRBD2. This CDR3 comprises 15 residues. V lost 1 base, J lost 1 base, and 3 bases stayed unmatched. Germline V gene sequence: CDR1 SGHRS, CDR2 YFSETQ. CDR3 sequence (DNA): TGCGCCAGCAGCTTGACTAGCGGTCCCCAAGAGACCCAGTACTTC. Translation gives CASSLTSGPQETQYF.

As for this clone: The sample contains more than one DNA sequence encoding this CDR3. The rearrangement joins TRBV7-9 to TRBJ1-5, with D unresolved. Germline V gives CDR1 SEHNR, CDR2 FQNEAQ (reference sequence). V gave up 4 bases and J gave up 4 bases, with 5 bases separating them. The CDR3 runs 12 residues. The CDR3 bases are TGTGCCAGCAGCTCCGGGAATCAGCCCCAGCATTTT. Translating gives CASSSGNQPQHF.

This chain links TRBV5-1 with TRBJ2-5; D is unclear. This CDR3 contains 12 residues. V lost 6 bases, J lost 1 base, and 7 bases lay in between. Germline CDR1 and CDR2: SGHRS and YFSETQ. CDR3 bases: TGCGCCAGCACTGACACCCAAGAGACCCAGTACTTC. This encodes CASTDTQETQYF. The full variable domain, with the rest looked up from reference TRBV5-1 and TRBJ2-5, is KAGVTQTPRYLIKTRGQQVTLSCSPISGHRSVSWYQQTPGQGLQFLFEYFSETQRNKGNFPGRFSGRQFSNSRSEMNVSTLELGDSALYLCASTDTQETQYFGPGTRLLVL.

The genes are TRBV3-1 (or the pseudogene TRBV3-2) and TRBJ1-1, with D unresolved. V gave up 4 bases and J gave up 3 bases, with 9 bases separating them. CDR1 LGHDT and CDR2 YNNKEL come from the germline V gene (reference sequence). The CDR3 runs 13 residues. The CDR3: CASSRDLYTEAFF. The CDR3 DNA reads TGTGCCAGCAGCCGTGACTTGTACACTGAAGCTTTCTTT.

The rearrangement uses TRBV28 and TRBJ1-2, with 7 nucleotides matching TRBD1. In germline, CDR1 is MDHEN, CDR2 SYDVKM. J was trimmed by 7 bases and V by 6 bases; bases with no gene match: 11. The length of the CDR3 is 14 residues. The CDR3 DNA follows: TGTGCCAGCAGGCCGTCCCGGGACAGTGCTGGCTACACCTTC. As protein: CASRPSRDSAGYTF.

V and J are TRBV7-2 and TRBJ2-1, with D unresolved. V gave up 7 bases and J gave up 7 bases, with 11 bases separating them. The germline gives CDR1 SGHTA, CDR2 FQGNSA. The CDR3 is 12 amino acids. CDR3 DNA: TGTGCCAGCACCTCGGTCACGAATGAGCAGTTCTTC. It is translated as CASTSVTNEQFF.

The chain carries TRBV7-9 and TRBJ1-6; D gene uncertain. V lost 2 bases, J lost 7 bases, and 9 bases lay in between. The CDR3 sequence is 14 residues long. Germline lookup yields CDR1 SEHNR and CDR2 FQNEAQ (reference sequence). CDR3 nucleotide sequence: TGTGCCAGCAGCTTATGGGGAGGAAATTCACCCCTCCACTTT. Translation gives CASSLWGGNSPLHF.

This chain uses TRBV19 with TRBJ1-4; D call uncertain. Germline V gene sequence: CDR1 LNHDA, CDR2 SQIVND (reference sequence). V was shortened by 5 bases and J by 5 bases, with 9 bases between the two germline ends. The CDR3 spans 13 residues. The CDR3 DNA reads as TGTGCCAGTAGTGTGACACGCAATGAAAAACTGTTTTTT. This codes for CASSVTRNEKLFF.

Here the CDR3 DNA reads TGCGCCAGCTCCAAACTAACCATAGCGGACTACAATGAGCAGTTCTTC. Its translation: CASSKLTIADYNEQFF. The J gene is TRBJ2-1, the V gene TRBV5-1; D might be TRBD2 (6 bases). The V gene lost 7 bases and the J gene lost 3 bases, with 20 bases spanning the gap. CDR3 length equals 16 residues. Germline CDR1 and CDR2: SGHRS and YFSETQ.

The chain links TRBV9 to TRBJ2-7, with 8 bases identical to TRBD1. The CDR3 has 15 amino acids. Trimming cost V 4 bases and J 4 bases; bases outside gene matches: 10. The V gene's germline CDR1 is SGDLS and CDR2 YYNGEE. The chain's CDR3 is CASSTRAGTGYEQYF. The CDR3 DNA reads TGTGCCAGCAGCACGCGTGCCGGGACAGGTTACGAGCAGTACTTC.

The chain is built from TRBV12-3 or TRBV12-4 and TRBJ2-7; tentative D call: TRBD2 (5 bases). V dropped 5 bases and J dropped 5 bases, with 13 bases sitting between them. The CDR3 is 13 residues long. The CDR3 DNA is TGTGCCAGCAGTCAATGGGGAGCCGACGAGCAGTACTTC. The encoded protein is CASSQWGADEQYF.

The chain carries TRBV15 and TRBJ2-7, with D maybe TRBD1 (7 bases). The V gene lost 1 base and the J gene lost 5 bases, with 12 bases spanning the gap. The CDR3 sequence is 14 residues long. CDR1 and CDR2 from the germline V gene are LNHNV and YYDKDF (reference sequence). The CDR3 protein is CATSRAGRGDEQYF. The CDR3 region has the DNA TGTGCCACCAGCAGAGCGGGCAGGGGGGACGAGCAGTACTTC.

This clone has more than one count but fewer than ten. The genes are TRBV7-2 and TRBJ1-1, with 7 positions matching TRBD1. The V gene's germline CDR1 is SGHTA and CDR2 FQGNSA. J lost 0 bases, V lost 5 bases, and 3 bases had no gene match. This CDR3 spans 14 amino acids. This CDR3 reads CASSPRGVNTEAFF. CDR3 coding DNA: TGTGCCAGCAGCCCCAGGGGGGTGAACACTGAAGCTTTCTTT.

The genes are TRBV6-1 and TRBJ1-4; 7 nucleotides align to TRBD1. Trimming removed 0 bases from V and 6 bases from J; junction bases left unmatched: 1. The CDR3 is 14 residues long. CDR1 is MNHNS and CDR2 is SASEGT in the germline V gene. CDR3 amino acids: CASSEAGGDEKLFF. In DNA, the CDR3 is TGTGCCAGCAGTGAAGCAGGGGGCGATGAAAAACTGTTTTTT.